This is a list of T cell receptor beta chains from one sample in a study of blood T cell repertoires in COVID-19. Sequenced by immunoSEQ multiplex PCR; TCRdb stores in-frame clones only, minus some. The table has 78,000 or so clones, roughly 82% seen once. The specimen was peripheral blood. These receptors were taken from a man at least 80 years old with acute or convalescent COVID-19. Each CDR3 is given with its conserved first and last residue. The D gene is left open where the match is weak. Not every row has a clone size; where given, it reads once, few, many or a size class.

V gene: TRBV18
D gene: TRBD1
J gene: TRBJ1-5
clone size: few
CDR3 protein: CASSRLGQGKNQPQHF
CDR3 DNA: TGTGCCAGCTCACGGCTCGGACAGGGCAAAAATCAGCCCCAGCATTTT

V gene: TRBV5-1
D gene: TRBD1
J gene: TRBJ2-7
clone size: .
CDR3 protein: CASSPQTGVKYEQYF
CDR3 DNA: TGCGCCAGCAGCCCCCAGACAGGGGTAAAATACGAGCAGTACTTC

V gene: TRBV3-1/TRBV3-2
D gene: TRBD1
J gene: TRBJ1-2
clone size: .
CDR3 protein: CASSQDLQGAGYGYTF
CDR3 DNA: TGTGCCAGCAGCCAAGATCTTCAGGGGGCAGGCTATGGCTACACCTTC

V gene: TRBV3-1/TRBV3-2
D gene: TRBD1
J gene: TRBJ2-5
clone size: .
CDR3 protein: CASSRARTGEETQYF
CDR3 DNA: TGTGCCAGCAGCCGGGCCCGGACAGGGGAAGAGACCCAGTACTTC

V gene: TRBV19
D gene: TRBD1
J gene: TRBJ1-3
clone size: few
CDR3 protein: CASSGTGNSGNTIYF
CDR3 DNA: TGTGCCAGTAGTGGGACAGGGAACTCTGGAAACACCATATATTTT

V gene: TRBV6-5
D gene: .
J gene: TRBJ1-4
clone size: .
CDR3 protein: CASSPTGATNEKLFF
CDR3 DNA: TGTGCCAGCAGCCCGACGGGGGCAACTAATGAAAAACTGTTTTTT

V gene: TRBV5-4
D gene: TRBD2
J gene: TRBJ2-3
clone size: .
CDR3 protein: CASSLAGGLSTDTQYF
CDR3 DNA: TGTGCCAGCAGCTTGGCGGGGGGGTTGAGCACAGATACGCAGTATTTT

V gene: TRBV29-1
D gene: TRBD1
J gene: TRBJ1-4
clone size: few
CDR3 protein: CSVEEEGTGNEKLFF
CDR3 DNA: TGCAGCGTTGAAGAAGAAGGGACAGGGAATGAAAAACTGTTTTTT

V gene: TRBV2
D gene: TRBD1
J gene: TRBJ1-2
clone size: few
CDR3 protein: CASTGTGGDLGGYTF
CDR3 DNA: TGTGCCAGCACCGGGACAGGGGGCGATTTGGGTGGCTACACCTTC

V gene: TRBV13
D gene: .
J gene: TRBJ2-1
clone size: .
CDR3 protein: CASSLGRGNEQFF
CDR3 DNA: TGTGCCAGCAGCTTAGGGCGGGGAAATGAGCAGTTCTTC

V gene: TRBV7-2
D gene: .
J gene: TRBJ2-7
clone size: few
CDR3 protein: CASSLGRVYEQYF
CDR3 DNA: TGTGCCAGCAGCTTAGGCAGGGTCTACGAGCAGTACTTC

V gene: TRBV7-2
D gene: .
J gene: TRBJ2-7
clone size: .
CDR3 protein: CASSLVQGRAEQYF
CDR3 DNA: TGTGCCAGCAGCTTAGTTCAGGGGCGCGCCGAGCAGTACTTC

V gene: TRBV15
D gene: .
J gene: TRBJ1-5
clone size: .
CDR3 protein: CATSRAGNQPQHF
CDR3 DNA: TGTGCCACCAGCAGAGCAGGGAATCAGCCCCAGCATTTT